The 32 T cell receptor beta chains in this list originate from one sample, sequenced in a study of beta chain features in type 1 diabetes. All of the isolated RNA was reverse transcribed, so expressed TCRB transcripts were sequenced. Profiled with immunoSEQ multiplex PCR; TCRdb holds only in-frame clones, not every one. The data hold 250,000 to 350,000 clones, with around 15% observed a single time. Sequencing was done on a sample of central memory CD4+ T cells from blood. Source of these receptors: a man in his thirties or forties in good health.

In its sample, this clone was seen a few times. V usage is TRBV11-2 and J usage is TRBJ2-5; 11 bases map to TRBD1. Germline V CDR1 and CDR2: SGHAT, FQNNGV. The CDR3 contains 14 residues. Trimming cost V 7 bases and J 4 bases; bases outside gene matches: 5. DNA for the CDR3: TGTGCCAGCACCCCGGGGACAGGGGGAGAGACCCAGTACTTC. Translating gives CASTPGTGGETQYF.

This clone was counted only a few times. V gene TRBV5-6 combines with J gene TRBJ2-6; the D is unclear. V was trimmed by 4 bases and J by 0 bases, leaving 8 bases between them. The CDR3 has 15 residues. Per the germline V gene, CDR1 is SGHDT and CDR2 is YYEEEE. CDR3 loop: CASSLQFSGANVLTF. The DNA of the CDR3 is TGTGCCAGCAGCCTACAGTTCTCTGGGGCCAACGTCCTGACTTTC.

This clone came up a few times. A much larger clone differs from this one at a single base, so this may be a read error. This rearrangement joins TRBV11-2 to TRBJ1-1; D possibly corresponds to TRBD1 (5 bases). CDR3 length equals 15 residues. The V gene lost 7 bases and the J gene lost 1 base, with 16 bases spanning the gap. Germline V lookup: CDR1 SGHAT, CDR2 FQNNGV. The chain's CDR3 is CASILSGGGNTEAFF. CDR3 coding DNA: TGTGCCAGCATCCTGAGCGGGGGGGGGAACACTGAAGCTTTCTTT.

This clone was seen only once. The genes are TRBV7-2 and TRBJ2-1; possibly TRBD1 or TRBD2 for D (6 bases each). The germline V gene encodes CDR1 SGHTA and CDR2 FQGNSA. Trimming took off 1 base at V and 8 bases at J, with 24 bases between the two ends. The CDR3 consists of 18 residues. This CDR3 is CASSLGSGGGTSADEQFF. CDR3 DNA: TGTGCCAGCAGCTTAGGTTCTGGTGGGGGGACATCCGCCGATGAGCAGTTCTTC.

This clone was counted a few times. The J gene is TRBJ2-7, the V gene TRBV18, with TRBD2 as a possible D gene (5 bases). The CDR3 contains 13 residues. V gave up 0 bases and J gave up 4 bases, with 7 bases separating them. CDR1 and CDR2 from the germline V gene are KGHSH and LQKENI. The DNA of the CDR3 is TGTGCCAGCTCACCACCTAGCGATTACGAGCAGTACGTC. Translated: CASSPPSDYEQYV.

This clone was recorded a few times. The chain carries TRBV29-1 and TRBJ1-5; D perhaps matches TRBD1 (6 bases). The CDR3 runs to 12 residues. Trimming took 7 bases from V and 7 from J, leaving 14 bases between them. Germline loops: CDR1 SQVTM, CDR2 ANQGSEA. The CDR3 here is CSGGGINQPQHF. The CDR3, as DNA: TGCAGCGGAGGGGGGATTAACCAGCCCCAGCATTTT. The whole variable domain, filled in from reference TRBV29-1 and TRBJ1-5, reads SAVISQKPSRDICQRGTSLTIQCQVDSQVTMMFWYRQQPGQSLTLIATANQGSEATYESGFVIDKFPISRPNLTFSTLTVSNMSPEDSSIYLCSGGGINQPQHFGDGTRLSIL.

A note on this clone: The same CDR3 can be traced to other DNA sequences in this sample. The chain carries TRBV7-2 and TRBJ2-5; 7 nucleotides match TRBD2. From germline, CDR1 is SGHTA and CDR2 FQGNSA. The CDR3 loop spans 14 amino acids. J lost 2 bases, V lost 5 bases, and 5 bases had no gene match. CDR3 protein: CASSTSSGQETQYF. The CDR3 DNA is TGTGCCAGCAGCACCTCTAGCGGTCAAGAGACCCAGTACTTC.

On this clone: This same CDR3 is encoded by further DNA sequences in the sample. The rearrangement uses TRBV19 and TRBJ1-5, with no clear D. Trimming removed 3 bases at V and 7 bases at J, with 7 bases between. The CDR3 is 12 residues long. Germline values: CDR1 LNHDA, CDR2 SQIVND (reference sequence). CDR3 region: CASSIRGQPQHF. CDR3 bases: TGTGCCAGTAGTATCCGGGGACAGCCCCAGCATTTT.

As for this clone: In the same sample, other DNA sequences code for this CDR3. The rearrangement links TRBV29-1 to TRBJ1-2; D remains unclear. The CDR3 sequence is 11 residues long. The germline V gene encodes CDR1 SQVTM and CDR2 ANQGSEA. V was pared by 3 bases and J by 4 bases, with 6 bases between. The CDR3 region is CSVEEGYGYTF. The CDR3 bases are TGCAGCGTTGAGGAGGGCTATGGCTACACCTTC.

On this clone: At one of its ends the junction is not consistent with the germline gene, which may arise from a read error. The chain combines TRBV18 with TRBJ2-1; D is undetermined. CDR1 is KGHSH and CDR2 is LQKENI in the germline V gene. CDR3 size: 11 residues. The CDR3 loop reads CASSPDNEQLF. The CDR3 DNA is TGTGCCAGCTCGCCGGATAATGAGCAGCTCTTC.

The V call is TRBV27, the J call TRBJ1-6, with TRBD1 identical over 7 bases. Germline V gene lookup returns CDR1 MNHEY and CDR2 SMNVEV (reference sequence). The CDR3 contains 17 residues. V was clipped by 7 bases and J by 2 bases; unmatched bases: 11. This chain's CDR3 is CASTLLRGGAYNSPLHF. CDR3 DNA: TGTGCCAGCACACTTTTAAGAGGGGGCGCCTATAATTCACCCCTCCACTTT.

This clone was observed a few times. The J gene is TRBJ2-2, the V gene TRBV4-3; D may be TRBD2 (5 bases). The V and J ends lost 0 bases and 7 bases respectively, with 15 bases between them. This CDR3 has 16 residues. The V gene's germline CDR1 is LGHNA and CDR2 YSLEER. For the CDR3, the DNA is TGCGCCAGCAGCCAAGAGACACTAGTTTCGGTCGGGGAGCTGTTTTTT. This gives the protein CASSQETLVSVGELFF.

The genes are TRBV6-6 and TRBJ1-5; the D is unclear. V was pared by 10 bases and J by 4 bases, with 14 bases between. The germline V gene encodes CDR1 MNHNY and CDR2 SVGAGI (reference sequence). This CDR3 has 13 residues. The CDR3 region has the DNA TGTGCCACCTCCCTGGACCGAAATCAGCCCCAGCATTTT. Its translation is CATSLDRNQPQHF.

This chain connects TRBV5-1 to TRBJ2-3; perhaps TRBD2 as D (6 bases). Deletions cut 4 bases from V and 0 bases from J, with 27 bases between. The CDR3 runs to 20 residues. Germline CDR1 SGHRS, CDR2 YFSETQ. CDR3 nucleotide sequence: TGCGCCAGCAGCCAAGATCTCAGTGGATCAGGGAGGACTAGCACAGATACGCAGTATTTT. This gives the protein CASSQDLSGSGRTSTDTQYF.

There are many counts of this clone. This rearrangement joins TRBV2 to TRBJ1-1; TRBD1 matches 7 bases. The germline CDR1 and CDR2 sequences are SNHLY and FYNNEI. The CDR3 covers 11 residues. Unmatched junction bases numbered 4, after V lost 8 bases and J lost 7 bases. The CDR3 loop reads CASSGQVEAFF. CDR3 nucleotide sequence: TGTGCCAGCTCAGGACAGGTTGAAGCTTTCTTT.

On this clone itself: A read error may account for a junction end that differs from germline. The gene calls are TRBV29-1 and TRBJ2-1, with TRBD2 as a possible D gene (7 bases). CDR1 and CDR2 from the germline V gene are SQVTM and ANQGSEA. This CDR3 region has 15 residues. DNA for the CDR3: TGCAGCGTTGAACCGCGTAGGGGGGGCTACCATGAGCAGTTCTTC. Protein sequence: CSVEPRRGGYHEQFF.

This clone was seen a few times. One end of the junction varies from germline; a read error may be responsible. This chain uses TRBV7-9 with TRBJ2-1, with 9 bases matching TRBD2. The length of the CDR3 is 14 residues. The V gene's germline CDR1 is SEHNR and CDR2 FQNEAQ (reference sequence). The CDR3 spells CASSRGTSSNEQFF. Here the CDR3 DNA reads TGCGCCAGCAGCCGCGGGACTAGCTCCAATGAGCAGTTCTTC. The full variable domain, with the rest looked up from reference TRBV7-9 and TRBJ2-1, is DTGVSQNPRHKITKRGQNVTFRCDPISEHNRLYWYRQTLGQGPEFLTYFQNEAQLEKSRLLSDRFSAERPKGSFSTLEIQRTEQGDSAMYLCASSRGTSSNEQFFGPGTRLTVL.

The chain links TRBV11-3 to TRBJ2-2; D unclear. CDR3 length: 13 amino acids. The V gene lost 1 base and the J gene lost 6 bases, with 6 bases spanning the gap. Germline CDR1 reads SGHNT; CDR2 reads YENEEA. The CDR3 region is CASSLGDAGELFF. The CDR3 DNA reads TGTGCCAGCAGCTTAGGTGACGCCGGGGAGCTGTTTTTT.

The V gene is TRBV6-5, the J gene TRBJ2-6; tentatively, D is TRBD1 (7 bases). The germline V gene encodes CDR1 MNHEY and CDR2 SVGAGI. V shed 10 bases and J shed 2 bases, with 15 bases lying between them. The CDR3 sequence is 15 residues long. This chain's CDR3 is CATAGGGAGANVLTF. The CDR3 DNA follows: TGTGCCACCGCCGGAGGGGGCGCTGGGGCCAACGTCCTGACTTTC.

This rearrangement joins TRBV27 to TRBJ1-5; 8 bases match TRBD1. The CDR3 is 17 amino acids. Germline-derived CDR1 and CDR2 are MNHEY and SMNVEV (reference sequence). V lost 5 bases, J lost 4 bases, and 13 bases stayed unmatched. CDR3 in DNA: TGTGCCAGCAGTCGGGCCCTGACAGGGGCTGGAAATCAGCCCCAGCATTTT. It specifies CASSRALTGAGNQPQHF.

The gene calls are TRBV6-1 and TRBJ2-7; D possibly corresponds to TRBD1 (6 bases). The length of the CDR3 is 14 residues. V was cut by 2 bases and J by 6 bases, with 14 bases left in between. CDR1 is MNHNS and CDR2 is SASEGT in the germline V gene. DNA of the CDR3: TGTGCCAGCAGTGAACTGGACAGCGGCGCCGAGCAGTACTTC. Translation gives CASSELDSGAEQYF.

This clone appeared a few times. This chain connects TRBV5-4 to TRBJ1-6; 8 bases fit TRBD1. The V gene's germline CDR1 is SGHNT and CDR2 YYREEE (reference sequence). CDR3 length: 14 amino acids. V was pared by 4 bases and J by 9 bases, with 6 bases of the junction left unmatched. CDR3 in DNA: TGTGCCAGCAGCAGTAGGACAGGGCTTTCACCCCTCCACTTT. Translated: CASSSRTGLSPLHF.

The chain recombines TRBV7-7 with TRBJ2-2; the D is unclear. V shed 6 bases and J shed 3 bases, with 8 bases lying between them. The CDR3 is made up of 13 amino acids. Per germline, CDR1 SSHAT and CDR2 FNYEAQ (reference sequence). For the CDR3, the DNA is TGTGCCAGCAGTGATGGGCACACCGGGGAGCTGTTTTTT. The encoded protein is CASSDGHTGELFF.

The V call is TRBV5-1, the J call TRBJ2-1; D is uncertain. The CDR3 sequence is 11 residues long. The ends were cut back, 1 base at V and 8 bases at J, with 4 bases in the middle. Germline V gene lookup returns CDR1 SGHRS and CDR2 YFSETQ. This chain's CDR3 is CASSLKDEQFF. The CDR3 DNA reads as TGCGCCAGCAGCTTGAAGGATGAGCAGTTCTTC.

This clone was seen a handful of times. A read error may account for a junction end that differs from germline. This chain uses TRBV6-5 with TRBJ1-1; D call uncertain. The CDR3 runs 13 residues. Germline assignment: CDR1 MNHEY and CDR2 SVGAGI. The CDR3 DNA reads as TGTGCCATCAGTGAGAGGCCGAACACTGAAGCTTTCTTT. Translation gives CAISERPNTEAFF.

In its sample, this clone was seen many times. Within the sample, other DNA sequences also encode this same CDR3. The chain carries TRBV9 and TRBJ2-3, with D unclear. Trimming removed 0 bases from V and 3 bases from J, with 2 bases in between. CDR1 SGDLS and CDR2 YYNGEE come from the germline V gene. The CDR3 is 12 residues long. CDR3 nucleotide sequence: TGTGCCAGCAGCGTAGGGACAGATACGCAGTATTTT. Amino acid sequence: CASSVGTDTQYF.

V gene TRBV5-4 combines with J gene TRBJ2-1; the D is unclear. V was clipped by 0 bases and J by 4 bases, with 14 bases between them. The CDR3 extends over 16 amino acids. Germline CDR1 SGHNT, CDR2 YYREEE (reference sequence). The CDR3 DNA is TGTGCCAGCAGCTTGGGAGCCCAGGAGCAGTACAATGAGCAGTTCTTC. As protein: CASSLGAQEQYNEQFF.

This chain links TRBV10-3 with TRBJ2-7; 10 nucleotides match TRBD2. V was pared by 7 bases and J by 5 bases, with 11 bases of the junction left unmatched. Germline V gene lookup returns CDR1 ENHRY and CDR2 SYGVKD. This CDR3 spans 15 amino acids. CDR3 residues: CAINGLAGVYHEQYV. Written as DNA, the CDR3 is TGTGCCATCAACGGGCTAGCGGGAGTGTACCACGAGCAGTACGTC.

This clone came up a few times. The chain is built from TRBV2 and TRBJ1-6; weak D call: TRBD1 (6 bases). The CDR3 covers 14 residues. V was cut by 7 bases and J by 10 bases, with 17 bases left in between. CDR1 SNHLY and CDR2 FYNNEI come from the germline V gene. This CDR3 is CASTPDSYRSPLHF. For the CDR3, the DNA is TGTGCCAGCACTCCGGACAGCTACCGCTCACCCCTCCACTTT.

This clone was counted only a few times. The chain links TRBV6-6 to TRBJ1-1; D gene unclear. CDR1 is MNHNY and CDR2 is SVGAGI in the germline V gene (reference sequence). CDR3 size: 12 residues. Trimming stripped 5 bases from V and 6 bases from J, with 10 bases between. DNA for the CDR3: TGTGCCAGCAGTCACGGGGAAGCTGAAGCTTTCTTT. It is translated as CASSHGEAEAFF.

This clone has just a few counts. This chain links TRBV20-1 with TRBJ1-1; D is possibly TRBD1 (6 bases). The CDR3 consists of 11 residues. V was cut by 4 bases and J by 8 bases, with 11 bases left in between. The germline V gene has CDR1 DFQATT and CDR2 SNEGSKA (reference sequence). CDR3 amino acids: CSAIGTKEAFF. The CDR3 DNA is TGCAGTGCTATTGGGACAAAAGAAGCTTTCTTT.

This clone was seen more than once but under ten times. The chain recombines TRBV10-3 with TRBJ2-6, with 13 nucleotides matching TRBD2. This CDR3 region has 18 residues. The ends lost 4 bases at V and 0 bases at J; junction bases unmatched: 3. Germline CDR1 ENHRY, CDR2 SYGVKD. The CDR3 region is CAISAGLAGASGANVLTF. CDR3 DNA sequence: TGTGCCATCAGTGCTGGACTAGCGGGGGCCTCTGGGGCCAACGTCCTGACTTTC.